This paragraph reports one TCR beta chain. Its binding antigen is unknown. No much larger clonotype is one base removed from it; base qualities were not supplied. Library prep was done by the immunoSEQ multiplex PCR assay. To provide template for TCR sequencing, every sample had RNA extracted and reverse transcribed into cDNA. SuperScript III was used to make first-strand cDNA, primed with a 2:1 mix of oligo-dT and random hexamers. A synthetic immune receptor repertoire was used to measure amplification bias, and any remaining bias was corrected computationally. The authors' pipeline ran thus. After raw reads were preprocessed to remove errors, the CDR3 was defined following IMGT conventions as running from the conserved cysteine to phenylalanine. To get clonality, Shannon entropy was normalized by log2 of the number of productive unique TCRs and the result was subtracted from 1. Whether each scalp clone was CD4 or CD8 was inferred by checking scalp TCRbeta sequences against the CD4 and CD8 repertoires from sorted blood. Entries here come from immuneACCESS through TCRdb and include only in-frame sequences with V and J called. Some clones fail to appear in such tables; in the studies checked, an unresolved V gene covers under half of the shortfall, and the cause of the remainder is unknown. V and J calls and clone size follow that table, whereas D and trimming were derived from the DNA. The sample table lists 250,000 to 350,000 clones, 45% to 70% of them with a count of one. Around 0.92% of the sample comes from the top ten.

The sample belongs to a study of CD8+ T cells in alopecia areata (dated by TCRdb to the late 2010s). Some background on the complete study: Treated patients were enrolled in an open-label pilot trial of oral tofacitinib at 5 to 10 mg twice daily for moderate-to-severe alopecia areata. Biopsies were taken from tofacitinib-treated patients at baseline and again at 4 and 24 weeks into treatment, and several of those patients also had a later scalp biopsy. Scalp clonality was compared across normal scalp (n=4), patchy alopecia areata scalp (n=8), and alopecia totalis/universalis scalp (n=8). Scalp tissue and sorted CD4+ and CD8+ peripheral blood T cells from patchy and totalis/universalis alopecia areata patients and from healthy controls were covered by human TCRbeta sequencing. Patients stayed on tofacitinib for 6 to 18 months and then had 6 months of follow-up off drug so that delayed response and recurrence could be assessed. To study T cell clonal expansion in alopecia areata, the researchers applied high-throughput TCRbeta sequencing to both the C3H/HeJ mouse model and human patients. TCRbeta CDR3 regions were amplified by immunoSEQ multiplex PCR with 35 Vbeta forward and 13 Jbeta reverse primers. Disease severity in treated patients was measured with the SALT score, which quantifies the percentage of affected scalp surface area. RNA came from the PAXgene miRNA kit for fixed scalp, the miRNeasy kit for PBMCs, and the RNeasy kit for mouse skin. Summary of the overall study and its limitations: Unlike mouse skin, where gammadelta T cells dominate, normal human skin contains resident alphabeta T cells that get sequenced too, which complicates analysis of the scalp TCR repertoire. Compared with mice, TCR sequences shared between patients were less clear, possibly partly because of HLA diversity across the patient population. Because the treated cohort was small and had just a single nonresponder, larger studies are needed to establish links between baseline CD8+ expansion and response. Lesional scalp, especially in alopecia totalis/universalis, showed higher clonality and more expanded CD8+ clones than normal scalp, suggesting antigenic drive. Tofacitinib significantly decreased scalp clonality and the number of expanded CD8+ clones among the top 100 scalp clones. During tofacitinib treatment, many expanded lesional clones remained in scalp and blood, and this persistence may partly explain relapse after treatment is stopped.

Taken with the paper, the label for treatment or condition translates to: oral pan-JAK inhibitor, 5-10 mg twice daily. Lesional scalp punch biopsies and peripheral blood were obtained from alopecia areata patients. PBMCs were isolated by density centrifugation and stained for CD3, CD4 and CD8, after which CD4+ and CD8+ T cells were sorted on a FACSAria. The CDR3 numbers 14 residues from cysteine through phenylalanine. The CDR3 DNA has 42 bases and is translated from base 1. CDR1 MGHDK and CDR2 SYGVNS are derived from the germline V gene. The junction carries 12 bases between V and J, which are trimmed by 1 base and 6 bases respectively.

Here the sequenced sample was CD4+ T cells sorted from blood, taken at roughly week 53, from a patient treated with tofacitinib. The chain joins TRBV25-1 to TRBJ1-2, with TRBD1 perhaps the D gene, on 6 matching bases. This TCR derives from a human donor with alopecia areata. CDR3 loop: CASSELGGQDGYTF. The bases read TGTGCCAGCAGTGAATTGGGGGGGCAGGATGGCTACACCTTC.